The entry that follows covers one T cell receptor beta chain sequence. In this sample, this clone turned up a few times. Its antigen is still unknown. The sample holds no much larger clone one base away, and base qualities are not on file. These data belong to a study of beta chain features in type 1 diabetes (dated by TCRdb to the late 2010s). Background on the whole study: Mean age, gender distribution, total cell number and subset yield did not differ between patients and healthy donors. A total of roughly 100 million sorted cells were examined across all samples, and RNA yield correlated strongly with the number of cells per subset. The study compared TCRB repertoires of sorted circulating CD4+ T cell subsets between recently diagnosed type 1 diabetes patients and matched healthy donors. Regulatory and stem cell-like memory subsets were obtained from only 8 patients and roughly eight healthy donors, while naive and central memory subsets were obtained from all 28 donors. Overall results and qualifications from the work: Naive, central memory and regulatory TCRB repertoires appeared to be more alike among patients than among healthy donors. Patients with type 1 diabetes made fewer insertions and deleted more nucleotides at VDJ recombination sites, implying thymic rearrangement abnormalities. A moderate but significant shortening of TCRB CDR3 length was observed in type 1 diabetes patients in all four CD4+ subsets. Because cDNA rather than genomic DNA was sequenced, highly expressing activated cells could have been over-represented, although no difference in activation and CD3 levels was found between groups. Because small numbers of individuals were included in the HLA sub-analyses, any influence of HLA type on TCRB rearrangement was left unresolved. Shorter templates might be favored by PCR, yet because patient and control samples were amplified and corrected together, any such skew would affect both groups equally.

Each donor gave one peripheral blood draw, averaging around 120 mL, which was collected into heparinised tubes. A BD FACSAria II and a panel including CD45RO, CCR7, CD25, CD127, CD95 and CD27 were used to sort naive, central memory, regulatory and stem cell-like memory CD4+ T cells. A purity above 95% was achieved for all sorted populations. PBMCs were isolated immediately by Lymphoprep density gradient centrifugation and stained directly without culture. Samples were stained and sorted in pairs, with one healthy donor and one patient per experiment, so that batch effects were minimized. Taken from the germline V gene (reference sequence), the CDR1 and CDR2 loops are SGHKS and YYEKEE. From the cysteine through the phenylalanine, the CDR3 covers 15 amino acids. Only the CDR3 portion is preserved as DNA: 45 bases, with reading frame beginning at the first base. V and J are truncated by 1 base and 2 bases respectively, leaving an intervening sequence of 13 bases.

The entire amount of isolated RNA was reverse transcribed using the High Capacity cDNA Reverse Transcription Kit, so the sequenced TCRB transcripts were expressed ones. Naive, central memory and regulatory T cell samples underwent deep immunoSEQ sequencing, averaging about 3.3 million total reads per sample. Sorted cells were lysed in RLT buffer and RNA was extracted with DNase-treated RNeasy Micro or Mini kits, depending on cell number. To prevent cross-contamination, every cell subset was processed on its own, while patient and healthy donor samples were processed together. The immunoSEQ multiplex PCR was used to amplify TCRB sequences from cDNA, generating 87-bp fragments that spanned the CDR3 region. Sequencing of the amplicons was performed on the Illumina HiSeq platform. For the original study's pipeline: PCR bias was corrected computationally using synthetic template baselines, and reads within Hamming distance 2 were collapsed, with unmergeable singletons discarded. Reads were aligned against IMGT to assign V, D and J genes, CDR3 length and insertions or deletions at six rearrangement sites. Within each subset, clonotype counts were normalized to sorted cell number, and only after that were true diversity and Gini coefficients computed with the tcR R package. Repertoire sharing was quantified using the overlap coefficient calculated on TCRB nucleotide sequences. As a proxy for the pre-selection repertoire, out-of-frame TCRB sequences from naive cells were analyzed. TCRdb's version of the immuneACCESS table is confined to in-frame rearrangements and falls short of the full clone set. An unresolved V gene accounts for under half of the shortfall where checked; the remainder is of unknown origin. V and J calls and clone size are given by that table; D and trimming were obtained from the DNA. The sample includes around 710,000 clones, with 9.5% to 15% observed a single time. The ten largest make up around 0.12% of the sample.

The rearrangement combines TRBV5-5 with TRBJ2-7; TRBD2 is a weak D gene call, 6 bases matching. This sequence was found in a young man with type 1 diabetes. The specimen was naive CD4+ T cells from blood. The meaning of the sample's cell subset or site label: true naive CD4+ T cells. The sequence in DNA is TGTGCCAGCAGCTTGCAGGGTGGAGGGGCCTACGAGCAGTACTTC. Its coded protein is CASSLQGGGAYEQYF. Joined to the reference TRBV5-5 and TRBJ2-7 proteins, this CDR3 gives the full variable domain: DAGVTQSPTHLIKTRGQQVTLRCSPISGHKSVSWYQQVLGQGPQFIFQYYEKEERGRGNFPDRFSARQFPNYSSELNVNALLLGDSALYLCASSLQGGGAYEQYFGPGTRLTVT.